The TCR beta chain under discussion was sequenced for a study of beta chain features in type 1 diabetes. At the level of the study: Healthy donors, compared against patients, showed similar age, gender and cell yields.

Sequenced material consisted of expressed TCRB transcripts (all of the isolated RNA was reverse transcribed). Sequencing used immunoSEQ multiplex PCR; TCRdb keeps in-frame clones, though not all of them. The repertoire holds about 120,000 clones, with 16% as singletons. As concerns this clone: Its antigen is unknown.

The germline V gene has CDR1 LNHDA and CDR2 SQIVND (reference sequence). CDR3 size: 13 residues. V was cut by 9 bases and J by 4 bases, with 15 bases left in between. Study-wide points: Shorter TCRB CDR3s, moderately but significantly so, marked every one of the four CD4+ subsets in Type 1 diabetes patients.

The chain uses TRBV19 and TRBJ2-5; D may be TRBD2 (6 bases). The clonotype originates from a man aged 25-45 years with type 1 diabetes. Sequencing was done on a sample of central memory CD4+ T cells from blood. In DNA form, the CDR3 reads TGTGCCAGCGGCCGCGCGGGGACAGAGACCCAGTACTTC. Its protein product is CASGRAGTETQYF.